These 19 T cell receptor beta chains came from one sample sequenced in a study of cytomegalovirus exposure and HLA in healthy donors. The PCR made use of 60 Vbeta and 13 Jbeta primers. The protocol was immunoSEQ multiplex PCR, while the TCRdb copy is restricted to in-frame clones and leaves out a portion. The profile covers 110,000 or so clones, with about 8.6% appearing a single time and approximately 6.6% taken by the ten largest. Specimen: PBMCs. The receptors come from a woman in her thirties or forties in good health and CMV-seropositive.

The chain links TRBV6-5 to TRBJ1-6; 8 positions agree with TRBD1. V lost 2 bases and J lost 11; bases outside the gene matches: 11. This CDR3 is built from 16 residues. In germline, CDR1 is MNHEY, CDR2 SVGAGI. CDR3 nucleotide sequence: TGTGCCAGCAGTTACCCACCAGGGGGCGATTTGACACCCCTCCACTTT. Translation gives CASSYPPGGDLTPLHF.

The V call is TRBV18, the J call TRBJ2-1, with 9 bases fitting TRBD1. Germline CDR1 and CDR2: KGHSH and LQKENI. The V segment lost 8 bases and the J segment 10 bases; nucleotides outside the gene matches: 12. The CDR3 spans 14 residues. The CDR3 here is CASKQGASWSEQFF. In DNA, the CDR3 is TGTGCCAGCAAACAGGGGGCGAGTTGGTCGGAGCAGTTCTTC.

The V gene is TRBV6-5, the J gene TRBJ1-1; D remains ambiguous. Trimming shortened V by 2 bases and J by 8 bases, and 15 bases separated the two germline ends. Germline V gene data show CDR1 as MNHEY and CDR2 as SVGAGI. This CDR3 has 14 residues. The CDR3 protein is CASSYVRPPPEAFF. The CDR3 nucleotides read TGTGCCAGCAGTTACGTGCGGCCGCCGCCCGAAGCTTTCTTT.

This clone was counted between two and nine times. The CDR3 bases are TGCGCCAGCAGCCCGGGCCAGGGGTTAGATCAGCCCCAGCATTTT. Encoded protein: CASSPGQGLDQPQHF. The V call is TRBV5-1, the J call TRBJ1-5, with D possibly TRBD1 on 6 matching bases. Germline V gene lookup returns CDR1 SGHRS and CDR2 YFSETQ. The CDR3 contains 15 residues. V lost 4 bases and J 5 bases, leaving 16 bases between the germline ends.

This clone was observed a few times. CDR3 amino acids: CASSFDAGPDTQYF. DNA of the CDR3: TGCGCCAGCAGCTTCGACGCAGGGCCAGATACGCAGTATTTT. The J gene is TRBJ2-3, the V gene TRBV5-1, with a weak D call TRBD1 (5 bases). Deletions cut 2 bases from V and 4 bases from J, with 11 bases between. This CDR3 has 14 amino acids. Germline V gene lookup returns CDR1 SGHRS and CDR2 YFSETQ.

This clone was recorded a few times. The gene calls are TRBV19 and TRBJ1-6, with 11 positions matching TRBD1. The CDR3 loop spans 15 amino acids. From germline, CDR1 is LNHDA and CDR2 SQIVND (reference sequence). V shed 3 bases and J 11 bases; nucleotides not matched to a gene: 6. DNA for the CDR3: TGTGCCAGTAGTATGGGACAGGGGGAAACAACACCCCTCCACTTT. Encoded protein: CASSMGQGETTPLHF. The entire variable domain, with the rest obtained from reference TRBV19 and TRBJ1-6, is as follows: DGGITQSPKYLFRKEGQNVTLSCEQNLNHDAMYWYRQDPGQGLRLIYYSQIVNDFQKGDIAEGYSVSREKKESFPLTVTSAQKNPTAFYLCASSMGQGETTPLHFGNGTRLTVT.

This clone was seen a handful of times. The rearrangement joins TRBV27 to TRBJ1-1, with 8 bases identical to TRBD1. Trimming removed 5 bases from V and 0 bases from J; junction bases left unmatched: 5. Germline lookup yields CDR1 MNHEY and CDR2 SMNVEV (reference sequence). CDR3 length: 15 residues. The CDR3 region has the DNA TGTGCCAGCAGTACACGGACAGGGATGAACACTGAAGCTTTCTTT. It yields the protein CASSTRTGMNTEAFF.

This clone occurred a few times. V gene TRBV19 combines with J gene TRBJ1-1; unclear D gene. The CDR3 is 12 residues long. V lost 5 bases and J 6 bases, leaving 10 bases between the germline ends. From germline, CDR1 is LNHDA and CDR2 SQIVND (reference sequence). CDR3 in amino acids: CASSPPQSEAFF. Here the CDR3 DNA reads TGTGCCAGTAGTCCCCCGCAGTCTGAAGCTTTCTTT.

This clone was found many times. The chain links TRBV29-1 to TRBJ2-1, with a weak D call TRBD2 (5 bases). Germline lookup yields CDR1 SQVTM and CDR2 ANQGSEA. This CDR3 is built from 13 residues. Trimming removed 0 bases from V and 6 bases from J, with 9 bases in between. CDR3 amino acids: CSVEEGGSNEQFF. CDR3 in DNA: TGCAGCGTTGAAGAAGGTGGGAGCAATGAGCAGTTCTTC.

The chain recombines TRBV5-5 with TRBJ2-7; tentatively, D is TRBD1 (5 bases). Between the trimmed V and J ends, which lost 1 base and 2 bases, there was a span of 10 bases. The CDR3 runs to 14 residues. Per the germline V gene, CDR1 is SGHKS and CDR2 is YYEKEE (reference sequence). This CDR3 is CASSLPTAAYEQYF. The CDR3 bases are TGTGCCAGCAGCTTGCCGACAGCCGCCTACGAGCAGTACTTC.

This clone was found a few times. The chain combines TRBV5-4 with TRBJ2-3, with 7 bases matching TRBD1. The ends lost 1 base at V and 6 bases at J; junction bases unmatched: 2. The germline V gene has CDR1 SGHNT and CDR2 YYREEE (reference sequence). The CDR3 contains 13 residues. The CDR3, as DNA: TGTGCCAGCAGCTTGCAGGGGGAGGATACGCAGTATTTT. Encoded protein: CASSLQGEDTQYF. The entire variable domain, with the rest obtained from reference TRBV5-4 and TRBJ2-3, is as follows: ETGVTQSPTHLIKTRGQQVTLRCSSQSGHNTVSWYQQALGQGPQFIFQYYREEENGRGNFPPRFSGLQFPNYSSELNVNALELDDSALYLCASSLQGEDTQYFGPGTRLTVL.

This clone has just a few counts. This chain links TRBV27 with TRBJ2-3, with D perhaps matching TRBD2 (5 bases). The CDR3 covers 14 residues. Trimming removed 5 bases at V and 1 base at J, with 10 bases between. The germline CDR1 and CDR2 sequences are MNHEY and SMNVEV (reference sequence). In DNA form, the CDR3 reads TGTGCCAGCAGTAAACGGACTCGCACAGATACGCAGTATTTT. Its protein product is CASSKRTRTDTQYF.

The V and J genes are TRBV11-2 and TRBJ1-1, with 9 bases aligning to TRBD1. Per the germline V gene, CDR1 is SGHAT and CDR2 is FQNNGV. Trimming at V came to 4 bases and at J to 4 bases, leaving 4 bases not matched to a gene. There are 14 residues in the CDR3. In DNA form, the CDR3 reads TGTGCCAGCAGCTCGGACAGGGGTGTCACTGAAGCTTTCTTT. Translation gives CASSSDRGVTEAFF.

The chain joins TRBV11-2 to TRBJ2-2, with TRBD1 matching 10 bases. The germline gives CDR1 SGHAT, CDR2 FQNNGV. This CDR3 comprises 16 residues. V lost 4 bases and J lost 3; bases outside the gene matches: 5. CDR3: CASSSGQGGDTGELFF. As DNA, the CDR3 is TGTGCCAGCAGCTCCGGACAGGGGGGGGACACCGGGGAGCTGTTTTTT. Looking up the rest from reference TRBV11-2 and TRBJ2-2 gives the full variable domain: EAGVAQSPRYKIIEKRQSVAFWCNPISGHATLYWYQQILGQGPKLLIQFQNNGVVDDSQLPKDRFSAERLKGVDSTLKIQPAKLEDSAVYLCASSSGQGGDTGELFFGEGSRLTVL.

This clone was counted between two and nine times. The gene calls are TRBV14 and TRBJ2-5, with TRBD2 identical over 12 bases. J gave up 6 bases and V 4 bases, and 12 bases lay outside the gene matches. Per the germline V gene, CDR1 is SGHDN and CDR2 is FVKESK. This CDR3 is built from 17 residues. CDR3 DNA: TGTGCCAGCAGCCTGCATAATCGACTAGCGGGGGAAAAGACCCAGTACTTC. This sequence encodes CASSLHNRLAGEKTQYF. Full variable domain (remainder filled in from reference TRBV14 and TRBJ2-5): EAGVTQFPSHSVIEKGQTVTLRCDPISGHDNLYWYRRVMGKEIKFLLHFVKESKQDESGMPNNRFLAERTGGTYSTLKVQPAELEDSGVYFCASSLHNRLAGEKTQYFGPGTRLLVL.

This clone was observed a handful of times. The chain carries TRBV11-2 and TRBJ2-1; D perhaps matches TRBD2 (5 bases). The V end was cut by 5 bases, the J end by 4 bases, with 12 bases between. Germline CDR1 reads SGHAT; CDR2 reads FQNNGV. This CDR3 region has 14 residues. CDR3 amino acids: CASSVMGAYNEQFF. The CDR3 coding sequence is TGTGCCAGCAGCGTTATGGGAGCATACAATGAGCAGTTCTTC.

This clone was counted between two and nine times. The chain is built from TRBV9 and TRBJ1-1; D not resolved. This CDR3 region has 14 residues. Germline loops: CDR1 SGDLS, CDR2 YYNGEE. The germline V and J ends were trimmed by 0 bases and 1 base, with 7 bases remaining between them. This chain's CDR3 is CASSVVRGNTEAFF. The DNA for the CDR3 is TGTGCCAGCAGCGTAGTACGGGGGAACACTGAAGCTTTCTTT. Combining the CDR3 with reference TRBV9 and TRBJ1-1 gives the whole variable domain DSGVTQTPKHLITATGQRVTLRCSPRSGDLSVYWYQQSLDQGLQFLIQYYNGEERAKGNILERFSAQQFPDLHSELNLSSLELGDSALYFCASSVVRGNTEAFFGQGTRLTVV.

The gene calls are TRBV19 and TRBJ1-2; 9 positions match TRBD1. J gave up 3 bases and V 8 bases, and 4 bases lay outside the gene matches. This CDR3 region has 13 residues. Germline values: CDR1 LNHDA, CDR2 SQIVND (reference sequence). The CDR3 DNA is TGTGCCAGTTTGCGGACAGGGGACTATGGCTACACCTTC. It encodes CASLRTGDYGYTF.

There are a few counts of this clone. This chain uses TRBV5-4 with TRBJ2-2, with D perhaps TRBD1 (5 bases). Trimming removed 2 bases from V and 1 base from J, with 9 bases in between. Germline V lookup: CDR1 SGHNT, CDR2 YYREEE (reference sequence). CDR3 length equals 15 residues. The CDR3 bases are TGTGCCAGCAGCTTTGACCAGGGGAACACCGGGGAGCTGTTTTTT. Protein product: CASSFDQGNTGELFF.